The T cell receptor (beta chain) under discussion was sequenced for a study of shared clonotypes between healthy human individuals. Overall study context: Each donor had three CD4 naive, three CD4 memory, two CD8 naive and one CD8 memory plate.

The CDR3 runs 17 residues. Germline V gene data show CDR1 as SGHTA and CDR2 as FQGNSA. Trimming left V 3 bases short and J 5 bases short, with 21 bases between. General study findings and limits: Naive subsets usually exceeded memory subsets in estimated richness. Sampling used blood alone; tissue repertoires probably differ.

Naivety among CD8 cells was defined by CD45RO negativity and positive CCR7 selection, thereby excluding terminally differentiated effector memory CD45RA+ cells. This table comes from immunoSEQ multiplex PCR, and its TCRdb copy is limited to in-frame clones, with some not included. The table records 1.5 million to 2.5 million clones, about 95% of them present only once. Points on this clone: Its cognate antigen is unknown.

This sequence originates from a man aged 18 to 29 in good health. The sequenced sample was naive CD8+ T cells sorted from blood. The rearrangement uses TRBV7-2 and TRBJ2-3, with D uncertain. The CDR3 region has the DNA TGTGCCAGCAGCTTGGTGCCATCAGGCTCTTTGGGAGATACGCAGTATTTT. Translation gives CASSLVPSGSLGDTQYF.